The 9 T cell receptor beta chains given below trace back to one sample, sequenced in a study of T cell changes during pregnancy in multiple sclerosis. Clones were sequenced by immunoSEQ multiplex PCR, and TCRdb holds only the in-frame ones, with some missing. The profile shows 65,000 to 85,000 clones, approximately 93% of them singletons. The starting material was CD4+ T cells from peripheral blood mononuclear cells, obtained after pregnancy. The receptors shown here come from a female donor with multiple sclerosis, enrolled in a pregnancy study.

This chain uses TRBV28 with TRBJ2-1; 7 nucleotides align to TRBD2. J lost 3 bases, V lost 11 bases, and 4 bases had no gene match. This CDR3 region has 12 residues. Germline-derived CDR1 and CDR2 are MDHEN and SYDVKM. The CDR3 sequence is CAAWEGYNEQFF. The CDR3 DNA reads TGTGCCGCTTGGGAGGGCTACAATGAGCAGTTCTTC.

The J gene is TRBJ2-5, the V gene TRBV27, with 10 bases aligning to TRBD2. Germline V gene lookup returns CDR1 MNHEY and CDR2 SMNVEV (reference sequence). The CDR3 has 16 amino acids. The V segment lost 4 bases and the J segment 5 bases; nucleotides outside the gene matches: 10. The CDR3 bases are TGTGCCAGCAGTTCTATACCTAGCGGGAGAGGTGAGACCCAGTACTTC. Translation: CASSSIPSGRGETQYF.

The V and J genes are TRBV7-8 and TRBJ2-3, with D hard to call. The CDR3 loop spans 11 amino acids. Trimming removed 5 bases at V and 8 bases at J, with 8 bases between. The V gene's germline CDR1 is SGHVS and CDR2 FQNEAQ. The CDR3 DNA sequence: TGTGCCAGCAGCCCTAAACTTACGCAGTATTTT. Protein: CASSPKLTQYF.

This chain uses TRBV28 with TRBJ2-7; 10 bases align to TRBD1. J lost 3 bases, V lost 5 bases, and 10 bases had no gene match. Germline values: CDR1 MDHEN, CDR2 SYDVKM. This CDR3 has 16 residues. The CDR3 coding sequence is TGTGCCAGCAGTCCTTCCGGGACAGGGGTTCTCTACGAGCAGTACTTC. Its protein is CASSPSGTGVLYEQYF.

The chain carries TRBV5-4 and TRBJ1-1, with D unresolved. Trimming took off 0 bases at V and 3 bases at J, with 6 bases between the two ends. Germline V lookup: CDR1 SGHNT, CDR2 YYREEE (reference sequence). The CDR3 is made up of 13 amino acids. CDR3 in amino acids: CASSLDPYTEAFF. As DNA, the CDR3 is TGTGCCAGCAGCTTGGATCCTTACACTGAAGCTTTCTTT.

This sequence joins TRBV25-1 and TRBJ2-5; no definite D call. This CDR3 has 13 amino acids. Per germline, CDR1 MGHDK and CDR2 SYGVNS. V was trimmed by 4 bases and J by 4 bases, leaving 10 bases between them. CDR3 in amino acids: CASSAQVLETQYF. The CDR3 nucleotides are TGTGCCAGCAGTGCCCAGGTCCTAGAGACCCAGTACTTC.

The chain employs TRBV5-6 and TRBJ2-1, with 9 bases matching TRBD1. V trimming: 6 bases; J trimming: 4 bases; junction bases outside the gene matches: 8. CDR3 size: 15 residues. CDR1 is SGHDT and CDR2 is YYEEEE in the germline V gene. CDR3 sequence reads: CASKYGTGIYNEQFF. The CDR3 coding sequence is TGTGCCAGCAAGTACGGGACAGGGATTTACAATGAGCAGTTCTTC.

This clone has only one observation. The V gene is TRBV6-4, the J gene TRBJ2-2; tentatively, D is TRBD2 (6 bases). CDR3 length: 20 amino acids. The germline gives CDR1 MRHNA, CDR2 SNTAGT. The V and J ends lost 0 bases and 2 bases respectively, with 22 bases between them. CDR3 sequence reads: CASSDSSTRGGTLNTGELFF. The CDR3 DNA is TGTGCCAGCAGTGACTCGAGCACGAGGGGCGGGACTTTAAACACCGGGGAGCTGTTTTTT.

V gene TRBV18 combines with J gene TRBJ2-7; 9 bases fit TRBD1. The CDR3 is made up of 17 amino acids. J lost 6 bases, V lost 0 bases, and 12 bases had no gene match. Germline-derived CDR1 and CDR2 are KGHSH and LQKENI. CDR3 nucleotide sequence: TGTGCCAGCTCACCACCGGCCTCCGGGACAGGGATCCGCGAGCAGTACTTC. This encodes CASSPPASGTGIREQYF. Combining the CDR3 with reference TRBV18 and TRBJ2-7 gives the whole variable domain NAGVMQNPRHLVRRRGQEARLRCSPMKGHSHVYWYRQLPEEGLKFMVYLQKENIIDESGMPKERFSAEFPKEGPSILRIQQVVRGDSAAYFCASSPPASGTGIREQYFGPGTRLTVT.